This is a list of T cell receptor beta chains from one sample in a study of metastatic and nonmetastatic thyroid tumors. TCRdb re-clonotyped the PCR reads through MiXCR. The table shows about 60,000 clones, with under 20% occurring only once. The sequenced material came from blood. The source of these receptors is a male donor with papillary thyroid cancer or a benign thyroid nodule (not recorded which). Some clones in this sample may be carry-over from other donors' samples. CDR3s include the opening cysteine and the closing phenylalanine or tryptophan. D genes are given only for firm matches. For some rows the clone size is stated as once, few or many, or as a class when expanded; others skip it.

clone size,J gene,V gene,D gene,CDR3 DNA,CDR3 protein
many,TRBJ2-1,TRBV5-1,NA,TGCGCCAGCAGCTTAGGCCTAGCGACCTACAATGAGCAGTTCTTC,CASSLGLATYNEQFF
NA,TRBJ2-7,TRBV19,TRBD1,TGTGCCAGTAGTATGGGACAGGGGATATACGAGCAGTACTTC,CASSMGQGIYEQYF
NA,TRBJ2-5,TRBV5-4,NA,TGTGCCAGCAGCTCCCCACAGTCTAAAGAGACCCAGTACTTC,CASSSPQSKETQYF
many,TRBJ1-5,TRBV18,TRBD1,TGTGCCAGCTCACCGGACAGGGGGTATCAGCCCCAGCATTTT,CASSPDRGYQPQHF
NA,TRBJ2-5,TRBV5-4,NA,TGTGCCAGCAGCGCACACAGCGAAAACCTCCAAGAGACCCAGTACTTC,CASSAHSENLQETQYF
many,TRBJ2-3,TRBV7-6,NA,TGTGCCAGCAGCTTAATTGGCAGTACCAGCACAGATACGCAGTATTTT,CASSLIGSTSTDTQYF
NA,TRBJ2-2,TRBV5-4,TRBD2,TGTGCCAGCAGCCGGGTCGCTAGCGGGAGTGGCGGGGAGCTGTTTTTT,CASSRVASGSGGELFF
NA,TRBJ2-7,TRBV25-1,NA,TGTGCCAGCAGTGAATATAGGGGGATTTTAACCTACGAGCAGTACTTC,CASSEYRGILTYEQYF
NA,TRBJ2-6,TRBV20-1,NA,TGCAGTGCTCTGAACCTGGCTCGGCGGGTGGCCAACGTCCTGACTTTC,CSALNLARRVANVLTF
many,TRBJ2-2,TRBV6-2/TRBV6-3,TRBD1,TGTGCCAGCAGGCCGGACAGGGAGACCGGGGAGCTGTTTTTT,CASRPDRETGELFF
few,TRBJ2-2,TRBV5-6,NA,TGTGCCAGCAGCTTGGGGGTAGCGGTGAACACCTGGGAGCTGTTTTTT,CASSLGVAVNTWELFF
many,TRBJ2-3,TRBV13,NA,TGTGCCAGCAGCTTACTCGGCGGCCATAGCACAGATACGCAGTATTTT,CASSLLGGHSTDTQYF
few,TRBJ2-2,TRBV6-1,TRBD1,TGTGCCAGCCTCCGACAGGGGGTCACCGGGGAGCTGTTTTTT,CASLRQGVTGELFF
few,TRBJ2-5,TRBV6-1,TRBD1,TGTGCCAGCAGTTTGACAGGGGGGTTGGAGACCCAGTACTTC,CASSLTGGLETQYF
NA,TRBJ2-2,TRBV11-1,NA,TGTGCCAGCAGCTTATTGTCTAGCGTGAACACCGGGGAGCTGTTTTTT,CASSLLSSVNTGELFF
many,TRBJ2-7,TRBV20-1,TRBD2,TGCAGTGGTCCGGGACTAGCGGGGGAGAATTACGAGCAGTACTTC,CSGPGLAGENYEQYF
many,TRBJ2-3,TRBV7-9,TRBD1,TGTGCCAGCAGTTACGGACAGGGCACAACAGATACGCAGTATTTT,CASSYGQGTTDTQYF
many,TRBJ2-2,TRBV2,NA,TGTGCCAGCAAGGTTGAGGGGGGGGCCGGGGAGCTGTTTTTT,CASKVEGGAGELFF
many,TRBJ2-1,TRBV14,TRBD2,TGTGCCAGCAGCCAAGGCGGACTAGCTATCTACAATGAGCAGTTCTTC,CASSQGGLAIYNEQFF
few,TRBJ2-1,TRBV5-4,NA,TGTGCCAGCAGCTTGGAGGGGTGGAATGAGCAGTTCTTC,CASSLEGWNEQFF
many,TRBJ1-6,TRBV6-4,NA,TGTGCCAGCAGTGCCGATACCGGGACCCCTAATTCACCCCTCCACTTT,CASSADTGTPNSPLHF
many,TRBJ2-5,TRBV24-1,TRBD2,TGTGCCACCAGGGGGGGGAATCAACAAGAGACCCAGTACTTC,CATRGGNQQETQYF
many,TRBJ1-1,TRBV15,NA,TGTGCCACCAGCAGAGATCTTCGAGAAGCTTTCTTT,CATSRDLREAFF
many,TRBJ1-4,TRBV5-1,NA,TGCGCCAGCAGCCGGGACCCTCCAACTAATGAAAAACTGTTTTTT,CASSRDPPTNEKLFF
many,TRBJ1-5,TRBV12-3/TRBV12-4,TRBD1,TGTGCCAGCAGTTCGGACAGGGGGTGGTCCCAGCATTTT,CASSSDRGWSQHF
few,TRBJ2-5,TRBV6-1,NA,TGTGCCAGCATTGAGTCCGCTGGGACCCAAGAGACCCAGTACTTC,CASIESAGTQETQYF